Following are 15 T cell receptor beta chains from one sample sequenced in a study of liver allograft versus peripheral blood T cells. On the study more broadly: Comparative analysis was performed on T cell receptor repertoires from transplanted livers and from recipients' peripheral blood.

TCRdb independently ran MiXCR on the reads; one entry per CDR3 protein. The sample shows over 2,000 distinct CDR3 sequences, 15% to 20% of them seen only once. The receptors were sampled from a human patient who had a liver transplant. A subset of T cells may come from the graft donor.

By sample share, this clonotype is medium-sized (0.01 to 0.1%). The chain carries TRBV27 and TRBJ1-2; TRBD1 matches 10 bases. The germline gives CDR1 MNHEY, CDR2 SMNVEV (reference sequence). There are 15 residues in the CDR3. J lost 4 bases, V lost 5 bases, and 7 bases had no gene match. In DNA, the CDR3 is TGTGCCAGCAGTGCCCGGGACAGGGGCATCTATGGCTACACCTTC. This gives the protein CASSARDRGIYGYTF.

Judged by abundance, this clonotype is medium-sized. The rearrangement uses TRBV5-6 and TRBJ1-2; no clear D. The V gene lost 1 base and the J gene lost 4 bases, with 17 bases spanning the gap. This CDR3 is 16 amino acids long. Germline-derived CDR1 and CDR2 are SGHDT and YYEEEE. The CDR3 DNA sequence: TGTGCCAGCAGCTTGAAAATTACCCCTAGATCCTATGGCTACACCTTC. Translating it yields CASSLKITPRSYGYTF.

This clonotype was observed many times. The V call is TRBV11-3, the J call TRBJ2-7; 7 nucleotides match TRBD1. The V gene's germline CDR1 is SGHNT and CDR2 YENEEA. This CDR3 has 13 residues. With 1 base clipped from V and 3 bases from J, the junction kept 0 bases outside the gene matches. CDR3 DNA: TGTGCCAGCAGCTTAGGGACAGGCTACGAGCAGTACGTC. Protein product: CASSLGTGYEQYV.

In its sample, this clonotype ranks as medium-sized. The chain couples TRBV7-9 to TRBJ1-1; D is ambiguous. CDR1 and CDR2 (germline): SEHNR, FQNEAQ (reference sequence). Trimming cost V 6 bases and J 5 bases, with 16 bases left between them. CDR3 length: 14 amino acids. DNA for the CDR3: TGTGCCAGCAGTAACGGGCCCCCTGGGACTGAAGCTTTCTTT. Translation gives CASSNGPPGTEAFF.

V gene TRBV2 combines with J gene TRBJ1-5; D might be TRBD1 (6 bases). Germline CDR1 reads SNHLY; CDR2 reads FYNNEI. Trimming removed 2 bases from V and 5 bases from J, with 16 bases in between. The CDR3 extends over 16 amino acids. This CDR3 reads CASSETGTLDYQPQHF. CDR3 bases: TGTGCCAGCAGTGAAACAGGGACCTTGGATTATCAGCCCCAGCATTTT. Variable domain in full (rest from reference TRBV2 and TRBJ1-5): EPEVTQTPSHQVTQMGQEVILRCVPISNHLYFYWYRQILGQKVEFLVSFYNNEISEKSEIFDDQFSVERPDGSNFTLKIRSTKLEDSAMYFCASSETGTLDYQPQHFGDGTRLSIL.

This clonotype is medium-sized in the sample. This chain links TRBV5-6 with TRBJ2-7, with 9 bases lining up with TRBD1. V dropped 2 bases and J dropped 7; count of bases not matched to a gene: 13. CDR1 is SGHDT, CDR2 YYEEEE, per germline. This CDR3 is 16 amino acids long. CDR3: CASSLSGTGKSEEQYV. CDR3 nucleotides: TGTGCCAGCAGCTTAAGCGGGACAGGGAAGTCGGAAGAGCAGTACGTC.

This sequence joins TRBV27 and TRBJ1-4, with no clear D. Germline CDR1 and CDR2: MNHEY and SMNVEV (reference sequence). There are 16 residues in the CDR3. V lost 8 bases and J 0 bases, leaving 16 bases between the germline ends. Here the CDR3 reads CASQYGPDTTNEKLFF. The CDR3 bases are TGTGCCAGCCAATATGGCCCCGATACAACTAATGAAAAACTGTTTTTT.

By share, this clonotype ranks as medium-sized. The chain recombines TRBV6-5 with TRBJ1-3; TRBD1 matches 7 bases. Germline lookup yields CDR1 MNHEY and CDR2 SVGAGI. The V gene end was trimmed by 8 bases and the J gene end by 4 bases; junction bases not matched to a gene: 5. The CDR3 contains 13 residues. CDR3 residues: CASRRGLGNTIYF. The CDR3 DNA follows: TGTGCCAGCCGTAGGGGGCTCGGAAACACCATATATTTT.

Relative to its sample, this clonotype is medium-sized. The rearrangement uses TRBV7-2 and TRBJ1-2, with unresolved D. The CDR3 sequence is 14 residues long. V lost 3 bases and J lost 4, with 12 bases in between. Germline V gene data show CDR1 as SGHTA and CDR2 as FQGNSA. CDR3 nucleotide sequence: TGTGCCAGCAGCTTGGGCCTAGATCTCTATGGCTACACCTTC. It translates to CASSLGLDLYGYTF.

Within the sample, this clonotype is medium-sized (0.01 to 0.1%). Here the CDR3 DNA reads TGTGCCAGCAGTATGGGACAGGGAAACTATGGCTACACCTTC. Encoded protein: CASSMGQGNYGYTF. This chain joins TRBV27 and TRBJ1-2; 9 bases align to TRBD1. The CDR3 covers 14 residues. The V segment lost 5 bases and the J segment 2 bases; nucleotides outside the gene matches: 3. CDR1 and CDR2 from the germline V gene are MNHEY and SMNVEV (reference sequence).

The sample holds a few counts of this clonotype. CDR3 DNA sequence: TGCAGTGCTAGAGGCGGGAGGACGTACAATGAGCAGTTCTTC. This sequence encodes CSARGGRTYNEQFF. This rearrangement joins TRBV20-1 to TRBJ2-1, with 8 bases matching TRBD2. The CDR3 runs 14 residues. V lost 1 base and J lost 4; bases outside the gene matches: 3. Germline CDR1 DFQATT, CDR2 SNEGSKA (reference sequence).

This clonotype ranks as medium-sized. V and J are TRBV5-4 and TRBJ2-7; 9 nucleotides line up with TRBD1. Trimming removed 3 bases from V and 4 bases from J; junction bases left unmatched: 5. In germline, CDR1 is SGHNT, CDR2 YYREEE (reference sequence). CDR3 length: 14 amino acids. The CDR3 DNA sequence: TGTGCCAGCAGCTCGGGACAGGGAGGGTACGAGCAGTACTTC. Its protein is CASSSGQGGYEQYF.

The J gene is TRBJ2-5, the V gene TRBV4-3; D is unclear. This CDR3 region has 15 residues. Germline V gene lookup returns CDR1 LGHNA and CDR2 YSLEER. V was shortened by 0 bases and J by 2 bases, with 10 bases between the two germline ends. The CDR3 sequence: CASSQEFAEQETQYF. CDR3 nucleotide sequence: TGCGCCAGCAGCCAAGAATTTGCGGAACAAGAGACCCAGTACTTC.

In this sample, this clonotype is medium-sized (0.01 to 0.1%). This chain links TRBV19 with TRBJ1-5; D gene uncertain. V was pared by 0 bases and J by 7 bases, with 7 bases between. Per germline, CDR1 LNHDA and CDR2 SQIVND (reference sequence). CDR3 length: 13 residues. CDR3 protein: CASSIDQRQPQHF. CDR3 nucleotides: TGTGCCAGTAGTATAGACCAGAGGCAGCCCCAGCATTTT.

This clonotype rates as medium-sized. CDR3 loop: CASKGRGVYEQYF. In nucleotides, the CDR3 is TGTGCCAGCAAGGGCAGGGGGGTCTACGAGCAGTACTTC. The J gene is TRBJ2-7, the V gene TRBV6-5, with a possible D match to TRBD1 (7 bases). Germline assignment: CDR1 MNHEY and CDR2 SVGAGI. V gave up 7 bases and J gave up 3 bases, with 13 bases separating them. The CDR3 covers 13 residues.